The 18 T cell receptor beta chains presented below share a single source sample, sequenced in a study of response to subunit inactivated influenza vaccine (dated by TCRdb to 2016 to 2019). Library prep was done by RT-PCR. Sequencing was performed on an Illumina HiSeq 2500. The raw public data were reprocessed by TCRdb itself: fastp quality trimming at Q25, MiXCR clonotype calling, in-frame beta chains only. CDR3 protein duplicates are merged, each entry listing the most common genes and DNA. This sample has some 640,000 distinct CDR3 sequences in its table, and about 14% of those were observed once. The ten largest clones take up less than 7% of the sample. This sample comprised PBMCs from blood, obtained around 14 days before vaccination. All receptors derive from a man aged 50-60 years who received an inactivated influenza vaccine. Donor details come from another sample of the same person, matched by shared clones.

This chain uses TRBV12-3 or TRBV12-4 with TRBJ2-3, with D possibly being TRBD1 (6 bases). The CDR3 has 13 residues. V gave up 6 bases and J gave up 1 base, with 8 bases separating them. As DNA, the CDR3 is TGTGCCAGCAGACGGACAGGCACAGATACGCAGTATTTT. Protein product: CASRRTGTDTQYF.

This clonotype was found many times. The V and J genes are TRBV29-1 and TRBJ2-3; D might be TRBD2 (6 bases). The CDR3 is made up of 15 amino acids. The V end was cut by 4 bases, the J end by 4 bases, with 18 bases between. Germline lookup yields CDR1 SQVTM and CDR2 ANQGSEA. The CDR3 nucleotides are TGCAGCGTTGGCCGGGAGAGCAGTTCAGCAGATACGCAGTATTTT. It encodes CSVGRESSSADTQYF.

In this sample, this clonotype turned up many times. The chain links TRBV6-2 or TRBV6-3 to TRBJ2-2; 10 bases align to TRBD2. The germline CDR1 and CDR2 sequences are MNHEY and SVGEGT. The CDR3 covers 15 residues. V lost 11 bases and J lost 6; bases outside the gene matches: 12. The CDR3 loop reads CACLKPGLAPGELFF. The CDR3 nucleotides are TGTGCCTGCTTAAAACCGGGACTAGCGCCCGGGGAGCTGTTTTTT.

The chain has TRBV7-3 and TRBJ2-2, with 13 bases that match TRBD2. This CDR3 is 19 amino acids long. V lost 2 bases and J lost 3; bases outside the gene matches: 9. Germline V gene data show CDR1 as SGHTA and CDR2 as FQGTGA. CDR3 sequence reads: CASSLGLAGVPKDTGELFF. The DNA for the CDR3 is TGTGCCAGCAGCTTAGGACTAGCGGGAGTCCCGAAGGACACCGGGGAGCTGTTTTTT.

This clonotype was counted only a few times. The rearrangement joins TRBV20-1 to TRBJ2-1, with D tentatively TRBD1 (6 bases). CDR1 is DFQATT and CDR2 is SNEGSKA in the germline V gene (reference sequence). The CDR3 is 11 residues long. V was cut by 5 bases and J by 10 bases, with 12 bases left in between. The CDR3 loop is CSASRGLEQFF. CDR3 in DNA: TGCAGTGCTTCCAGGGGTTTGGAGCAGTTCTTC.

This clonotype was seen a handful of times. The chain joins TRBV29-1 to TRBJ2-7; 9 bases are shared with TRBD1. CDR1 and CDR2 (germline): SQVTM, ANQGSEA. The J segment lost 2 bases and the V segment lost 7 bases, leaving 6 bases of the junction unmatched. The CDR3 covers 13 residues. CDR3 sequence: CSGRDRATYEQYF. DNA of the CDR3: TGCAGCGGGCGGGACAGGGCAACCTACGAGCAGTACTTC.

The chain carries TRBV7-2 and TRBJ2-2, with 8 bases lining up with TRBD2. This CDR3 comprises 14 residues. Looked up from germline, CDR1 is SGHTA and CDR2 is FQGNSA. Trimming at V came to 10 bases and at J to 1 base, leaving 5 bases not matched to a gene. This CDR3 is CATRAGGNTGELFF. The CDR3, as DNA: TGTGCCACCCGGGCGGGAGGGAACACCGGGGAGCTGTTTTTT.

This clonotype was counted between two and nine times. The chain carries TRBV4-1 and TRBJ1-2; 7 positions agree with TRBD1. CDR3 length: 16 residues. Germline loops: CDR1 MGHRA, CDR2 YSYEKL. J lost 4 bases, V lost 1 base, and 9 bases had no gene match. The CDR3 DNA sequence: TGCGCCAGCAGCCAAGGGGACAGACGGGGCCCCTATGGCTACACCTTC. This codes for CASSQGDRRGPYGYTF.

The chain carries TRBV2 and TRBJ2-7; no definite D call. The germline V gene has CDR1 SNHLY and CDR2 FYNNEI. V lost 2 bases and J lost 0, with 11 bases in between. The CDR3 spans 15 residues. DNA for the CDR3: TGTGCCAGCAGTGAATCGGCCTCAAACTCCTACGAGCAGTACTTC. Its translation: CASSESASNSYEQYF.

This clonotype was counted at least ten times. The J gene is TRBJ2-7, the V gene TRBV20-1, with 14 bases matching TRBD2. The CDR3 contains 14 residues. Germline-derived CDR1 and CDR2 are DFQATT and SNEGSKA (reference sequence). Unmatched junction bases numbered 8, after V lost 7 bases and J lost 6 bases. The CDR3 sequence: CSGTGTSGGGEQYF. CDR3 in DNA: TGCAGTGGGACCGGGACTAGCGGGGGTGGCGAGCAGTACTTC.

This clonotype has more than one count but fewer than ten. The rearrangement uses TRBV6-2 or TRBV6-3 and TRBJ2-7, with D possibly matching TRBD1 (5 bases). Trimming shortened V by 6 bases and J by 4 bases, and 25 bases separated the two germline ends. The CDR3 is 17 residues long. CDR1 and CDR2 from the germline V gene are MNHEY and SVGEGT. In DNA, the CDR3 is TGTGCCAGCAGGATGCGTACAGGTTACGGGCTGGTATACGAGCAGTACTTC. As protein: CASRMRTGYGLVYEQYF.

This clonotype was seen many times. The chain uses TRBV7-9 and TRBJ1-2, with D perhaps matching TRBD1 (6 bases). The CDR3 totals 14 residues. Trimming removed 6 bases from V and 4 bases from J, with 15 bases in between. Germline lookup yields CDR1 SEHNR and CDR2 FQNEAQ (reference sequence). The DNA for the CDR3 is TGTGCCAGCAGTTTGGACAGTGGGAGCTATGGCTACACCTTC. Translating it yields CASSLDSGSYGYTF.

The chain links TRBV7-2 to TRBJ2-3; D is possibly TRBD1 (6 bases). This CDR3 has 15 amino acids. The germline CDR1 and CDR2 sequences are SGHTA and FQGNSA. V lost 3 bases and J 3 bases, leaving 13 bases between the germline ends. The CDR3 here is CASSLVQGLTDTQYF. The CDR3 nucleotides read TGTGCCAGCAGCTTGGTACAGGGTTTAACAGATACGCAGTATTTT.

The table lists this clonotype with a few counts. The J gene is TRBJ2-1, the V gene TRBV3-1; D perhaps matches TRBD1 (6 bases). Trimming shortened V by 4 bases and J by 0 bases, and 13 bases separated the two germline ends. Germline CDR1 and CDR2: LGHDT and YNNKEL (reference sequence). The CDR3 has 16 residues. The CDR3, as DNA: TGTGCCAGCAGCCCTTGGCAGGGGAGCTCCTACAATGAGCAGTTCTTC. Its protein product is CASSPWQGSSYNEQFF.

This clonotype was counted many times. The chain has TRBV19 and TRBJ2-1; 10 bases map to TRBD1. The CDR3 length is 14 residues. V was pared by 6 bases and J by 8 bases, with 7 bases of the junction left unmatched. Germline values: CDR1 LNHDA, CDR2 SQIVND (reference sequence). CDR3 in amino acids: CASRRDRGMDEQFF. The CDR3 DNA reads TGTGCCAGTAGGAGGGACAGGGGTATGGATGAGCAGTTCTTC. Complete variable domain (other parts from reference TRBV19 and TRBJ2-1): DGGITQSPKYLFRKEGQNVTLSCEQNLNHDAMYWYRQDPGQGLRLIYYSQIVNDFQKGDIAEGYSVSREKKESFPLTVTSAQKNPTAFYLCASRRDRGMDEQFFGPGTRLTVL.

This CDR3 reads CASSEVEVSEQFF. CDR3 nucleotide sequence: TGTGCCAGCAGCGAAGTAGAGGTTAGTGAGCAGTTCTTC. The chain has TRBV3-1 and TRBJ2-1; no clear D gene. CDR1 is LGHDT and CDR2 is YNNKEL in the germline V gene (reference sequence). The ends were cut back, 5 bases at V and 9 bases at J, with 14 bases in the middle. This CDR3 has 13 amino acids.

The CDR3 region is CASSQGASGVYEQYF. For the CDR3, the DNA is TGCGCCAGCAGCCAAGGGGCTAGCGGGGTCTACGAGCAGTACTTC. J is TRBJ2-7 and V is TRBV4-3, with 9 nucleotides matching TRBD2. Germline CDR1 and CDR2: LGHNA and YSLEER. V was pared by 1 base and J by 3 bases, with 4 bases of the junction left unmatched. The CDR3 sequence is 15 residues long.

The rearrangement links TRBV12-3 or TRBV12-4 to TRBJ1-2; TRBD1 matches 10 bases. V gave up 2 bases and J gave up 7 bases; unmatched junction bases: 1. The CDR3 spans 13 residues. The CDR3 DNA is TGTGCCAGCAGTTTAAGGACAGGGGGTGGCTACACCTTC. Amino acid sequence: CASSLRTGGGYTF.